Presented here are 7 T cell receptor beta chains from one specimen sequenced in a study of blood T cell repertoires in COVID-19. Using immunoSEQ multiplex PCR, the repertoire was profiled, and TCRdb retains in-frame clones only, with some absent. The sample has roughly 240,000 clones, 75% to 85% seen once; the top ten hold 4.7%. What was sequenced was peripheral blood. Source of these receptors: a woman aged 70 to 79 with acute or convalescent COVID-19.

J is TRBJ2-3 and V is TRBV10-1; D gene unclear. The ends were cut back, 4 bases at V and 5 bases at J, with 4 bases in the middle. The germline V gene encodes CDR1 WNHNN and CDR2 SYGVQD (reference sequence). This CDR3 region has 11 residues. The CDR3 coding sequence is TGCGCCAGCAGTGCCAAAGATACGCAGTATTTT. Residues: CASSAKDTQYF.

The rearrangement joins TRBV6-2 or TRBV6-3 to TRBJ1-4, with D uncertain. Germline assignment: CDR1 MNHEY and CDR2 SVGEGT. The V end lost 0 bases, the J end lost 7 bases, and 6 bases lay between the germline ends. CDR3 size: 13 residues. The chain's CDR3 is CASSYSTGEKLFF. The CDR3 DNA reads TGTGCCAGCAGTTACTCCACGGGTGAAAAACTGTTTTTT.

The rearrangement joins TRBV3-1 (or the pseudogene TRBV3-2) to TRBJ1-2; the D gene is possibly TRBD1 (6 bases). V gave up 1 base and J gave up 6 bases, with 9 bases separating them. This CDR3 is 13 amino acids long. The germline CDR1 and CDR2 sequences are LGHDT and YNNKEL (reference sequence). The CDR3 sequence: CASSQVGGHGYTF. The CDR3 bases are TGTGCCAGCAGCCAAGTTGGGGGCCATGGCTACACCTTC.

The chain links TRBV7-2 to TRBJ1-5; D unresolved. Germline lookup yields CDR1 SGHTA and CDR2 FQGNSA. The V end lost 1 base, the J end lost 10 bases, and 11 bases lay between the germline ends. The CDR3 length is 13 residues. CDR3 residues: CASSLGTDLPQHF. The DNA for the CDR3 is TGTGCCAGCAGCTTAGGGACGGACTTACCCCAGCATTTT.

The chain recombines TRBV12-3 or TRBV12-4 with TRBJ2-2, with unresolved D. The V and J ends lost 6 bases and 5 bases respectively, with 7 bases between them. The CDR3 loop spans 12 amino acids. The CDR3 DNA reads as TGTGCCAGCAGATTGACTACCGGGGAGCTGTTTTTT. Translating it yields CASRLTTGELFF.

This clone was counted only a few times. The chain employs TRBV5-6 and TRBJ2-1, with TRBD1 identical over 9 bases. The J segment lost 2 bases and the V segment lost 2 bases, leaving 5 bases of the junction unmatched. Germline CDR1 SGHDT, CDR2 YYEEEE. The CDR3 covers 16 residues. The CDR3 nucleotides read TGTGCCAGCAGCTTCACCGGGACAGGGCCCTACAATGAGCAGTTCTTC. Translating gives CASSFTGTGPYNEQFF.

The chain recombines TRBV21-1 with TRBJ2-5; the DNA was not compared with TRBD2, the D call given in the table. TRBV21-1 is marked as a pseudogene. CDR3 length: 16 amino acids. CDR3 nucleotide sequence: TGTGCCAGCAGCAAAGGGCGGGGGGGGCCACAAGAGACCCAGTACTTC. It translates to CASSKGRGGPQETQYF.